The 16 T cell receptor beta chains below all came from one sample that was sequenced in a study of Ad26.COV2.S vaccination and SARS-CoV-2 variants. Treatment denoted: around 19 received Ad26.COV2.S at low or high dose, single or two shots; several received placebo; per-sample allocation not given. Samples were taken on day 63 after the first vaccine or placebo injection. The table came from immunoSEQ multiplex PCR; TCRdb's copy has only in-frame clones and leaves some out. The profile shows 300,000 to 400,000 clones, more than 75% of them singletons. This sample comprised peripheral blood, obtained in a trial of Ad26.COV2.S vaccine versus placebo. The receptors were sampled from a person aged 18-60 years who received the Ad26.COV2.S COVID-19 vaccine or a placebo.

This chain connects TRBV4-1 to TRBJ2-7; a weak D match, TRBD2 (6 bases). This CDR3 is 16 amino acids long. The germline V gene has CDR1 MGHRA and CDR2 YSYEKL. The ends were cut back, 4 bases at V and 7 bases at J, with 23 bases in the middle. CDR3 residues: CASSLRGDSTGGEQYF. The CDR3 DNA is TGCGCCAGCAGCCTCCGTGGGGATTCAACCGGAGGGGAGCAGTACTTC.

The gene calls are TRBV4-3 and TRBJ2-5, with TRBD2 matching 13 bases. Trimming removed 5 bases from V and 3 bases from J; junction bases left unmatched: 6. The germline V gene encodes CDR1 LGHNA and CDR2 YSLEER. This CDR3 contains 16 residues. The chain's CDR3 is CASSKRLAGGKETQYF. CDR3 bases: TGCGCCAGCAGCAAAAGACTAGCGGGGGGCAAAGAGACCCAGTACTTC.

The gene calls are TRBV18 and TRBJ1-2; a possible D gene is TRBD1 (5 bases). This CDR3 is 16 amino acids long. CDR1 is KGHSH and CDR2 is LQKENI in the germline V gene. Trimming removed 3 bases from V and 1 base from J, with 15 bases in between. In nucleotides, the CDR3 is TGTGCCAGCTCACCCTCGGGGGTAGGGCGTAACTATGGCTACACCTTC. Encoded protein: CASSPSGVGRNYGYTF.

The chain joins TRBV4-1 to TRBJ2-7; 7 positions match TRBD1. After removal of 4 bases from V and 1 base from J, the junction contained 7 bases not matched to a gene. CDR1 and CDR2 from the germline V gene are MGHRA and YSYEKL. This CDR3 contains 15 residues. The DNA of the CDR3 is TGCGCCAGCAGCCCTGGGACAGCGGATTCCTACGAGCAGTACTTC. It encodes CASSPGTADSYEQYF.

The V and J genes are TRBV10-3 and TRBJ2-1; D might be TRBD2 (7 bases). V lost 2 bases and J lost 7, with 12 bases in between. Germline V gives CDR1 ENHRY, CDR2 SYGVKD. The CDR3 has 14 amino acids. CDR3 sequence: CAISEGGARNEQFF. Written as DNA, the CDR3 is TGTGCCATCAGTGAGGGGGGGGCGCGAAATGAGCAGTTCTTC.

The chain uses TRBV9 and TRBJ1-2; D is unresolved. This CDR3 is 15 amino acids long. Trimming removed 3 bases from V and 3 bases from J, with 15 bases in between. CDR1 and CDR2 from the germline V gene are SGDLS and YYNGEE. The CDR3 loop reads CASSGRTGWDYGYTF. The CDR3 nucleotides are TGTGCCAGCAGCGGACGGACCGGGTGGGACTATGGCTACACCTTC.

Concerning this clone: A junction end diverges from the germline sequence, so it may reflect a read error. This CDR3 is also generated by other DNA sequences in the sample. V and J are TRBV7-6 and TRBJ1-5; TRBD1 matches at 7 bases. The V gene's germline CDR1 is SGHVS and CDR2 FNYEAQ. The CDR3 covers 14 residues. The chain's CDR3 is CASSLADRAQPQHF. CDR3 nucleotide sequence: TGTGCCAGCAGCCTAGCAGACAGGGCTCAGCCCCAGCATTTT.

This clone was observed a few times. The J gene is TRBJ1-5, the V gene TRBV18, with 7 positions matching TRBD1. J lost 5 bases, V lost 5 bases, and 6 bases had no gene match. This CDR3 comprises 14 residues. Germline assignment: CDR1 KGHSH and CDR2 LQKENI. The CDR3 sequence: CASSTTGSDQPQHF. CDR3 DNA: TGTGCCAGCTCAACGACAGGGTCGGATCAGCCCCAGCATTTT.

The genes are TRBV5-1 and TRBJ2-7; TRBD1 or TRBD2 may be the D gene (5 bases each). V was pared by 3 bases and J by 2 bases, with 9 bases between. Germline CDR1 and CDR2: SGHRS and YFSETQ. The CDR3 totals 13 residues. CDR3 coding DNA: TGCGCCAGCAGCTGGGACGGGGCCTACGAGCAGTACTTC. Amino acid sequence: CASSWDGAYEQYF.

The chain links TRBV5-4 to TRBJ1-3, with a tentative D call TRBD1 (5 bases). The ends were cut back, 0 bases at V and 7 bases at J, with 14 bases in the middle. There are 15 residues in the CDR3. Germline V gene sequence: CDR1 SGHNT, CDR2 YYREEE (reference sequence). The DNA of the CDR3 is TGTGCCAGCAGCTTGGGAGGTCTCTGGGGGAACACCATATATTTT. Its translation is CASSLGGLWGNTIYF.

The J gene is TRBJ2-5, the V gene TRBV14; tentatively, D is TRBD1 (5 bases). The V end lost 0 bases, the J end lost 4 bases, and 9 bases lay between the germline ends. This CDR3 is 14 amino acids long. CDR1 and CDR2 from the germline V gene are SGHDN and FVKESK. The DNA of the CDR3 is TGTGCCAGCAGCCAAGAGCTGGGGCGAGAGACCCAGTACTTC. This sequence encodes CASSQELGRETQYF.

The V gene is TRBV27, the J gene TRBJ1-6; 8 bases line up with TRBD1. Per germline, CDR1 MNHEY and CDR2 SMNVEV (reference sequence). J was trimmed by 10 bases and V by 7 bases; bases with no gene match: 18. CDR3 length: 17 residues. The CDR3 loop reads CASTRRAGGLRGSPLHF. The CDR3 DNA follows: TGTGCCAGCACCAGACGGGCAGGGGGCCTACGAGGATCACCCCTCCACTTT.

V gene TRBV7-9 combines with J gene TRBJ1-3; weak D call: TRBD1 (6 bases). This CDR3 is 15 amino acids long. CDR1 and CDR2 from the germline V gene are SEHNR and FQNEAQ (reference sequence). Between the trimmed V and J ends, which lost 5 bases and 0 bases, there was a span of 11 bases. CDR3 nucleotide sequence: TGTGCCAGCAGCCGGACAGCTCTCTCTGGAAACACCATATATTTT. Encoded protein: CASSRTALSGNTIYF.

The chain is built from TRBV5-1 and TRBJ2-3; no reliable D call. V was shortened by 0 bases and J by 1 base, with 3 bases between the two germline ends. This CDR3 comprises 13 residues. Germline loops: CDR1 SGHRS, CDR2 YFSETQ. CDR3 bases: TGCGCCAGCAGCTTGGGACGCACAGATACGCAGTATTTT. Amino acid sequence: CASSLGRTDTQYF. The variable domain in full, with the rest retrieved from reference TRBV5-1 and TRBJ2-3, is KAGVTQTPRYLIKTRGQQVTLSCSPISGHRSVSWYQQTPGQGLQFLFEYFSETQRNKGNFPGRFSGRQFSNSRSEMNVSTLELGDSALYLCASSLGRTDTQYFGPGTRLTVL.

CDR3 DNA: TGTGCCAGCAGCCCGACAGTCCAAGCTGAAGCTTTCTTT. Its translation: CASSPTVQAEAFF. The rearrangement links TRBV11-2 to TRBJ1-1; D may be TRBD1 (5 bases). V lost 5 bases to trimming and J lost 6 bases, with 13 bases between them. The CDR3 is made up of 13 amino acids. CDR1 is SGHAT and CDR2 is FQNNGV in the germline V gene.

This chain connects TRBV28 to TRBJ1-6; weak D call: TRBD1 (6 bases). Deletions cut 11 bases from V and 0 bases from J, with 14 bases between. This CDR3 comprises 15 residues. CDR1 is MDHEN, CDR2 SYDVKM, per germline. The CDR3: CASGGASSYNSPLHF. For the CDR3, the DNA is TGTGCCTCGGGGGGGGCAAGCTCCTATAATTCACCCCTCCACTTT.